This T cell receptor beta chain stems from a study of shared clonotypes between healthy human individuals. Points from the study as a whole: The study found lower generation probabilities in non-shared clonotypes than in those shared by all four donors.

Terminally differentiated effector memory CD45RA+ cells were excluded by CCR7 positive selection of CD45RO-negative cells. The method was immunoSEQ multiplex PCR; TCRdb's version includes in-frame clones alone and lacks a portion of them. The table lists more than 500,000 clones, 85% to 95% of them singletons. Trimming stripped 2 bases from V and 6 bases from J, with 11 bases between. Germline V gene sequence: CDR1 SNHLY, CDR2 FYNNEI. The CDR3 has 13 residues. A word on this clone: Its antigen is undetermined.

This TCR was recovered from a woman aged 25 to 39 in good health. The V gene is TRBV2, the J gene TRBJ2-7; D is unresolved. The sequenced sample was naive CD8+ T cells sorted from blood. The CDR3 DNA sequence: TGTGCCAGCAGTGAATATCTAGGACCCGAGCAGTACTTC. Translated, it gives CASSEYLGPEQYF.